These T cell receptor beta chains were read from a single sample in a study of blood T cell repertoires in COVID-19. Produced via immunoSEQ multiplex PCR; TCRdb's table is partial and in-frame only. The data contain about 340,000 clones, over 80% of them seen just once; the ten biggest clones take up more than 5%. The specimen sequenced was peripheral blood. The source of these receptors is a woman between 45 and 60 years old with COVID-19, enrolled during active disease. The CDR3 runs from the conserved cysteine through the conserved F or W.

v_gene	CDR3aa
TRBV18	CASSPGGAGPLNEQFF
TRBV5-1	CASSPGQGSYNEQFF
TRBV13	CASSSRGQANTEAFF
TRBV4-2	CASSQDLTGTEKAFF
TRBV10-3	CAISEGQSRLTQYF
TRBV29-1	CSVEDYGTGLPNTEAFF
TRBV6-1	CASSADRGQDKFYEQYF
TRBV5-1	CASSLVASLGEQYF
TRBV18	CASSSSSGRTTEQFF
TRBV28	CASRARDRWNQPQHF
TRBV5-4	CASSLRSSGRLYYEQYF
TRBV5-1	CASSVGQGYGYTF
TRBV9	CASSVGDSSNSPLHF
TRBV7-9	CASNTQPQHF
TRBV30	CAWRASRFNTGELFF
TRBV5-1	CASSSGQYSGNTIYF
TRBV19	CASSIGSGTPYEQYF
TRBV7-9	CASSPTGVGNQPQHF
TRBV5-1	CASSLEPSSYEQYF
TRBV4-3	CASSQEGTGFYEQYF
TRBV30	CAWSMGQLTGELFF
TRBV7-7	CASSLGQEETQYF
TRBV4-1	CASSLNTYYEQYF
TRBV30	CAWRAGARNTEAFF
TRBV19	CASSSGRNTGELFF
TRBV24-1	CATSDLEGTGNNEQFF
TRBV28	CASSLSPDRVEQFF
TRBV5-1	CASSLVRSYNEQFF
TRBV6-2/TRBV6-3	CASSYLAGSLSEQFF
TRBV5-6	CASSRRGTQDTQYF